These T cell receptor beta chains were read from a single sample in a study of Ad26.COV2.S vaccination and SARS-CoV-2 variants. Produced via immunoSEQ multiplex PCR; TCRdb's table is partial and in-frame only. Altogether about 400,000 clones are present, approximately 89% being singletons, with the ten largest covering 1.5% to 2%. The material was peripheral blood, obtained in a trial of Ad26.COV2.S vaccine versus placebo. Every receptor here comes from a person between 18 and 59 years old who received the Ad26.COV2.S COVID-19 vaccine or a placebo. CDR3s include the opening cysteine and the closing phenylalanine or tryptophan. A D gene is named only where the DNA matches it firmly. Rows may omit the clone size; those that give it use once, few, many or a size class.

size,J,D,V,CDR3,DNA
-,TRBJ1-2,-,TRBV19,CASSTTGYYGYTF,TGTGCCAGTAGTACAACAGGGTACTATGGCTACACCTTC
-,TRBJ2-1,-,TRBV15,CATSSIRASPTYNEQFF,TGTGCCACCAGCAGTATACGGGCATCCCCCACCTACAATGAGCAGTTCTTC
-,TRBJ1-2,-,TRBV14,CASSPTGSVYGYTF,TGTGCCAGCAGCCCCACAGGGTCGGTCTATGGCTACACCTTC
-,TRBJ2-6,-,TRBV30,CAWSYRSGANVLTF,TGTGCCTGGAGTTACCGCTCTGGGGCCAACGTCCTGACTTTC
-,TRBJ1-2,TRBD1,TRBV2,CASNDLGDRYSYGYTF,TGTGCCAGCAACGACCTTGGGGACAGGTATAGCTATGGCTACACCTTC
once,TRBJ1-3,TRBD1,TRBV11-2,CASSVQGAGNTIYF,TGTGCCAGCAGCGTACAGGGGGCTGGAAACACCATATATTTT
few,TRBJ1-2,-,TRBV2,CASSAKTINYGYTF,TGTGCCAGCAGTGCAAAGACTATTAACTATGGCTACACCTTC
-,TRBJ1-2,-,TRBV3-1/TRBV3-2,CASSLEGRGSGYTF,TGTGCCAGCAGCCTCGAGGGGAGGGGGAGTGGCTACACCTTC
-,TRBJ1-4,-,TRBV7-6,CASSFPGHPDGEKLFF,TGTGCCAGCAGCTTCCCGGGACACCCAGATGGTGAAAAACTGTTTTTT
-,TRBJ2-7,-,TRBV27,CASSLLTNRDRSYEQYF,TGTGCCAGCAGTTTATTGACGAACAGGGACCGCTCCTACGAGCAGTACTTC
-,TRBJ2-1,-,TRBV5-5,CASSLKLSAPWDNEQFF,TGTGCCAGCAGCTTAAAGTTGTCAGCCCCCTGGGACAATGAGCAGTTCTTC
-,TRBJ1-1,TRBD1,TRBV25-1,CASSETGGGNTEAFF,TGTGCCAGCAGTGAGACAGGGGGCGGAAACACTGAAGCTTTCTTT
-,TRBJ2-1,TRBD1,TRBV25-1,CASSKTARGTNEQFF,TGTGCCAGCAGTAAGACAGCCAGGGGGACCAATGAGCAGTTCTTC
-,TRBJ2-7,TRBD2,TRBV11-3,CASSTGTSAAYEQYF,TGTGCCAGCAGCACAGGGACTAGCGCTGCCTACGAGCAGTACTTC
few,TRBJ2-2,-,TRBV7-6,CASSFQATGELFF,TGTGCCAGCAGCTTCCAGGCCACCGGGGAGCTGTTTTTT
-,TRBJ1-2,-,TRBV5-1,CASSLAPGRNYGYTF,TGCGCCAGCAGCTTGGCCCCGGGGCGCAACTATGGCTACACCTTC
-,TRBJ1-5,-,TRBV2,CASSELMGRNQPQHF,TGTGCCAGCAGTGAACTTATGGGACGGAATCAGCCCCAGCATTTT
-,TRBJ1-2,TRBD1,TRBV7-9,CASSSIPGTAKAAYGYTF,TGTGCCAGCAGCTCCATCCCCGGGACAGCAAAAGCCGCATATGGCTACACCTTC
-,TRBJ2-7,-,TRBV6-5,CASSYSRGLYEQYF,TGTGCCAGCAGTTACTCGAGGGGCCTATACGAGCAGTACTTC
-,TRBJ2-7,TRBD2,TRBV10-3,CAMASGTSGYEQYF,TGTGCCATGGCCTCCGGGACTAGCGGGTACGAGCAGTACTTC
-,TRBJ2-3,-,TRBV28,CASRPLRVEGRDTQYF,TGTGCCAGCAGACCTCTACGGGTGGAGGGGAGGGATACGCAGTATTTT
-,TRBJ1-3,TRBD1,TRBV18,CASSPLGTGVFGNTIYF,TGTGCCAGCTCACCCCTCGGGACAGGGGTGTTTGGAAACACCATATATTTT
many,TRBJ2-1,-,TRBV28,CASSTGQIEYNEQFF,TGTGCCAGCAGTACTGGACAGATAGAGTACAATGAGCAGTTCTTC
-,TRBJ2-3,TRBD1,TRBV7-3,CASSSLGLERQGAMWTDTQYF,TGTGCCAGCAGCTCATTAGGATTAGAAAGACAGGGTGCAATGTGGACAGATACGCAGTATTTT
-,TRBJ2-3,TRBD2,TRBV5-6,CASSGRAGTDTQYF,TGTGCCAGCAGCGGGAGGGCCGGCACAGATACGCAGTATTTT
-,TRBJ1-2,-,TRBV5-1,CASSLLSGGAVVSYTF,TGCGCCAGCAGCTTACTATCCGGTGGGGCTGTAGTGAGCTACACCTTC
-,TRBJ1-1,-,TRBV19,CASSIDLRGAFF,TGTGCCAGTAGTATAGATCTCCGGGGAGCTTTCTTT
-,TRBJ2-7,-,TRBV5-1,CASSPGAGTYEQYF,TGCGCCAGCAGCCCCGGGGCGGGGACCTACGAGCAGTACTTC
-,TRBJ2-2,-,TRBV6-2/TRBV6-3,CASSQTTFTGELFF,TGTGCCAGCAGTCAGACTACTTTCACCGGGGAGCTGTTTTTT
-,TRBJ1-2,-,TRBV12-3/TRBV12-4,CASSPQGSRGYTF,TGTGCCAGCAGCCCACAGGGTTCTCGAGGCTACACCTTC
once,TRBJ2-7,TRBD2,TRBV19,CASSIGTSGIYEQYF,TGTGCCAGTAGTATTGGGACTAGCGGGATATACGAGCAGTACTTC
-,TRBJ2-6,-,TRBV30,CACTDSSGANVLTF,TGTGCCTGTACCGACAGCTCTGGGGCCAACGTCCTGACTTTC
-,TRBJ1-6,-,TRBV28,CASSLGQGLRSYNSPLHF,TGTGCCAGCAGTTTGGGGCAGGGGCTCCGCTCCTATAATTCACCCCTCCACTTT
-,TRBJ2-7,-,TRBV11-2,CASRGLAELDYEQYF,TGTGCCAGCAGAGGGCTAGCTGAACTGGACTACGAGCAGTACTTC
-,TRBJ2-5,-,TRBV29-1,CSQGPTQETQYF,TGCAGCCAGGGTCCTACCCAAGAGACCCAGTACTTC
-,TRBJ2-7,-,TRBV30,CAWTPGQGSEQYF,TGTGCCTGGACCCCGGGGCAGGGATCGGAGCAGTACTTC
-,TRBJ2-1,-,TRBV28,CASSLLSGGYNEQFF,TGTGCCAGCAGTTTACTCAGCGGAGGCTACAATGAGCAGTTCTTC
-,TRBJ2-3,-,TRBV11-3,CASSSQVEGSAQYF,TGTGCCAGCAGCTCGCAAGTTGAAGGGTCAGCGCAGTATTTT
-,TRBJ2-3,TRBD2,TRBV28,CAASAGGATDTQYF,TGTGCCGCCTCCGCGGGAGGGGCCACAGATACGCAGTATTTT
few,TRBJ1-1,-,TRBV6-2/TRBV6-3,CASSESGVPTEAFF,TGTGCCAGCAGCGAATCCGGAGTCCCCACTGAAGCTTTCTTT
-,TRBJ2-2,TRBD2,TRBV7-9,CASGAGGDTGELFF,TGTGCCAGCGGGGCCGGGGGGGACACCGGGGAGCTGTTTTTT
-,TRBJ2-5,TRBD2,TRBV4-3,CASSQVAGGWETQYF,TGCGCCAGCAGCCAGGTAGCGGGAGGGTGGGAGACCCAGTACTTC
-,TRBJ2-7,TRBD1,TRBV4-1,CASSHPGGYEQYF,TGCGCCAGCAGCCACCCAGGGGGCTACGAGCAGTACTTC
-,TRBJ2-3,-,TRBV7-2,CASTQGGRSTDTQYF,TGTGCCAGTACCCAAGGCGGGCGTAGCACAGATACGCAGTATTTT
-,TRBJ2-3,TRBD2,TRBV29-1,CSVEPSTSVVTDTQYF,TGCAGCGTTGAACCATCGACTAGCGTCGTAACAGATACGCAGTATTTT
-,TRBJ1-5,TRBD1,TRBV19,CASSGPGQGLSNQPQHF,TGTGCCAGTAGTGGCCCGGGACAGGGCCTTAGCAATCAGCCCCAGCATTTT
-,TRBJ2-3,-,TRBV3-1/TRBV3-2,CASSLQRNTQYF,TGTGCCAGCAGCCTCCAGCGGAATACGCAGTATTTT
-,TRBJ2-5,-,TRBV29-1,CSGGTRDPETQYF,TGCAGCGGCGGCACTAGGGACCCAGAGACCCAGTACTTC
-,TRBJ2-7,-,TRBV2,CASGKVNEQYF,TGTGCCAGCGGCAAGGTGAACGAGCAGTACTTC
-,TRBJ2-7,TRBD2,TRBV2,CASSGTSGYYEQYF,TGTGCCAGCAGTGGGACTAGCGGCTACTACGAGCAGTACTTC
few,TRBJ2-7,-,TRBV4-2,CASSQVGIGLISHEQYF,TGTGCCAGCAGCCAAGTAGGGATAGGACTTATTTCCCACGAGCAGTACTTC
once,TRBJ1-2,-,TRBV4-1,CASSQEGGDNYGYTF,TGCGCCAGCAGCCAAGAAGGGGGGGATAACTATGGCTACACCTTC
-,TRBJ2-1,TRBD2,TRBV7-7,CASSASGVGYNEQFF,TGTGCTAGCAGCGCTAGCGGAGTCGGCTACAATGAGCAGTTCTTC
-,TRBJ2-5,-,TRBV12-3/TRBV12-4,CASTDQETQYF,TGTGCCAGCACCGACCAAGAGACCCAGTACTTC